This T cell receptor beta chain was captured by sequencing in a study of immune heterogeneity within non-small cell lung tumors. For the TCR beta CDR3, multiplex PCR with 32 V and 13 J primers performed the amplification. TCRdb re-called the multiplex PCR reads through MiXCR, storing one row per CDR3 protein. The profile shows more than 3,000 distinct CDR3 sequences, 15% to 20% of them singletons. The CDR3 is made up of 15 amino acids. J gave up 7 bases and V 5 bases, and 8 bases lay outside the gene matches. CDR1 MNHNS and CDR2 SASEGT come from the germline V gene. Template input was genomic DNA from bulk tumor (around 640 ng per sample). In surgery, several biopsies were collected from each primary tumor at widely spaced sites. These patients got curative surgery after being newly diagnosed with untreated non-small cell lung cancer. This clonotype was counted ten times or more.

This sequence joins TRBV6-1 and TRBJ2-5; 12 nucleotides line up with TRBD2. Sequenced: lung tumor tissue. The receptor was isolated from a middle-aged man with non-small cell lung cancer. For the CDR3, the DNA is TGTGCCAGCAGTTACGAACTAGCGGGAGGTGGGACCCAGTACTTC. Residues: CASSYELAGGGTQYF.